Below are 12 T cell receptor beta chains sequenced from a single sample in a study of graft-versus-host responses after intestinal transplantation. Their antigens remain unidentified. Method: immunoSEQ multiplex PCR; TCRdb's copy keeps in-frame clones and lacks some. The sample includes about 90,000 clones, roughly 90% of them seen just once. The source material was unstimulated CD4+ T cells sorted from spleen or lymph node cells, sampled before intestinal transplant. These TCRs come from a human donor who received an intestinal transplant.

V usage is TRBV5-6 and J usage is TRBJ2-2; D remains unclear. The CDR3 is made up of 14 amino acids. Trimming removed 1 base at V and 4 bases at J, with 8 bases between. Germline CDR1 and CDR2: SGHDT and YYEEEE. CDR3 sequence: CASSLSGGTGELFF. Written as DNA, the CDR3 is TGTGCCAGCAGCTTGTCGGGTGGCACCGGGGAGCTGTTTTTT.

This chain links TRBV5-1 with TRBJ1-4; TRBD1 might be the D (5 bases). In germline, CDR1 is SGHRS, CDR2 YFSETQ. The CDR3 has 14 residues. Between the trimmed V and J ends, which lost 2 bases and 4 bases, there was a span of 9 bases. The CDR3 loop is CASSFGGDNEKLFF. CDR3 DNA: TGCGCCAGCAGCTTTGGAGGGGATAATGAAAAACTGTTTTTT. The full variable domain, with the rest looked up from reference TRBV5-1 and TRBJ1-4, is KAGVTQTPRYLIKTRGQQVTLSCSPISGHRSVSWYQQTPGQGLQFLFEYFSETQRNKGNFPGRFSGRQFSNSRSEMNVSTLELGDSALYLCASSFGGDNEKLFFGSGTQLSVL.

The chain employs TRBV6-5 and TRBJ2-2; TRBD2 aligns across 11 bases. After removal of 4 bases from V and 9 bases from J, the junction contained 4 bases not matched to a gene. This CDR3 has 14 amino acids. CDR1 and CDR2 from the germline V gene are MNHEY and SVGAGI. The CDR3 DNA sequence: TGTGCCAGCAGTTCCTCTAGCGGGAGGAGGGAGCTGTTTTTT. It specifies CASSSSSGRRELFF.

DNA for the CDR3: TGTGCCAGCAGCTGGGGGACTAGTCGGTTGCAGTATTTT. This codes for CASSWGTSRLQYF. The chain carries TRBV7-6 and TRBJ2-3; 8 bases map to TRBD2. The CDR3 covers 13 residues. In germline, CDR1 is SGHVS, CDR2 FNYEAQ. V shed 4 bases and J 11 bases; nucleotides not matched to a gene: 8.

The J gene is TRBJ2-7, the V gene TRBV18; D gene unclear. The germline V gene has CDR1 KGHSH and CDR2 LQKENI. V gave up 2 bases and J gave up 6 bases, with 17 bases separating them. The CDR3 loop spans 15 amino acids. The CDR3 spells CASSPVRSKRGEQYF. CDR3 bases: TGTGCCAGCTCACCAGTACGGAGCAAACGCGGCGAGCAGTACTTC. Variable domain in full (rest from reference TRBV18 and TRBJ2-7): NAGVMQNPRHLVRRRGQEARLRCSPMKGHSHVYWYRQLPEEGLKFMVYLQKENIIDESGMPKERFSAEFPKEGPSILRIQQVVRGDSAAYFCASSPVRSKRGEQYFGPGTRLTVT.

CDR3 coding DNA: TGTGCCAGTAGTAAAGACCTTGGGGGGATCTATGGCTACACCTTC. Translation gives CASSKDLGGIYGYTF. The rearrangement uses TRBV9 and TRBJ1-2, with a possible D match to TRBD1 (5 bases). Per germline, CDR1 SGDLS and CDR2 YYNGEE. The CDR3 loop spans 15 amino acids. The V end lost 8 bases, the J end lost 4 bases, and 21 bases lay between the germline ends.

The gene calls are TRBV11-2 and TRBJ2-1; D call uncertain. Deletions cut 1 base from V and 2 bases from J, with 6 bases between. Germline CDR1 SGHAT, CDR2 FQNNGV. The CDR3 is made up of 14 amino acids. The CDR3, as DNA: TGTGCCAGCAGCTTAGCGGTTCCCTACAATGAGCAGTTCTTC. Its protein is CASSLAVPYNEQFF.

This chain joins TRBV9 and TRBJ2-1; TRBD1 is a possible D gene (5 bases). The CDR3 length is 14 residues. Trimming cost V 3 bases and J 7 bases, with 14 bases left between them. The germline V gene has CDR1 SGDLS and CDR2 YYNGEE. CDR3 DNA sequence: TGTGCCAGCAGCGCCTGGACAAGCCTTAATGAGCAGTTCTTC. Translated: CASSAWTSLNEQFF. The full variable domain, its missing parts supplied by reference TRBV9 and TRBJ2-1, is DSGVTQTPKHLITATGQRVTLRCSPRSGDLSVYWYQQSLDQGLQFLIQYYNGEERAKGNILERFSAQQFPDLHSELNLSSLELGDSALYFCASSAWTSLNEQFFGPGTRLTVL.

V and J are TRBV12-5 and TRBJ1-5; TRBD1 aligns across 10 bases. The V and J ends lost 5 bases and 1 base, in that order; junction bases with no gene match: 5. The CDR3 loop spans 16 amino acids. CDR1 LGHNT and CDR2 FRNRAP come from the germline V gene. This chain's CDR3 is CASGPGTGVSNQPQHF. The CDR3 DNA reads as TGTGCTAGTGGTCCCGGGACAGGGGTAAGCAATCAGCCCCAGCATTTT.

The gene calls are TRBV18 and TRBJ1-4, with TRBD1 matching 7 bases. The V gene's germline CDR1 is KGHSH and CDR2 LQKENI. The V and J ends lost 8 bases and 0 bases, in that order; junction bases with no gene match: 15. This CDR3 contains 18 residues. The CDR3 bases are TGTGCCAGCCTCCAGACAGGGCCACCCTTCTCAACTAATGAAAAACTGTTTTTT. Encoded protein: CASLQTGPPFSTNEKLFF.

The rearrangement links TRBV18 to TRBJ1-1; D may be TRBD1 (6 bases). Trimming cost V 0 bases and J 11 bases, with 16 bases left between them. Germline V gene data show CDR1 as KGHSH and CDR2 as LQKENI. The CDR3 has 14 residues. CDR3 coding DNA: TGTGCCAGCTCACCACCCTCGGCAGGGGATATGGCTTTCTTT. This codes for CASSPPSAGDMAFF.

This chain connects TRBV11-2 to TRBJ2-5; D might be TRBD1 (7 bases). The germline CDR1 and CDR2 sequences are SGHAT and FQNNGV. This CDR3 comprises 14 residues. V lost 1 base and J lost 5, with 11 bases in between. CDR3 loop: CASSLVQGRETQYF. The CDR3 DNA reads as TGTGCCAGCAGCTTAGTACAGGGGAGGGAGACCCAGTACTTC.